The rows below give T cell receptor beta chains drawn from one sample of a study of T cells in Graves' hyperthyroidism and ophthalmopathy. TCRdb processed the multiplex PCR reads anew with MiXCR; each CDR3 protein has one entry. This table has 300,000 to 450,000 distinct CDR3 sequences, roughly 15% appearing once. The sample consisted of blood. These receptors originate from a woman in her 30s with Graves' ophthalmopathy. CDR3s leave out the opening cysteine and the closing phenylalanine or tryptophan. The order of the fields is CDR3 length, J gene, V gene, CDR3 protein.

13 TRBJ2-5 TRBV11-3 ASIHSASGGETQY
14 TRBJ2-1 TRBV12-3/TRBV12-4 ASSRLTDRGLNEQF
11 TRBJ1-1 TRBV5-1 ASESSPNTEAF
13 TRBJ2-3 TRBV7-6 ASSLRTLSTDTQY
12 TRBJ1-5 TRBV28 ASSPRQGVQPQH
11 TRBJ2-7 TRBV9 ASSVSGDYEQY
16 TRBJ2-1 TRBV11-2 ASSLVLAGGLSYNEQF
13 TRBJ2-1 TRBV6-1 ASTEGVRGYNEQF
12 TRBJ2-3 TRBV9 ASSPLSLRSTQY
13 TRBJ1-1 TRBV20-1 SARDVKGLNTEAF
11 TRBJ2-5 TRBV20-1 SASAPYQETQY
13 TRBJ2-3 TRBV6-1 ASSEGGARADTQY
13 TRBJ2-3 TRBV2 ASSDGGVGTDTQY
12 TRBJ1-2 TRBV7-2 ASSPKTYDYGYT
12 TRBJ1-4 TRBV2 ASRQGQTNEKLF
10 TRBJ1-1 TRBV24-1 ATSDLNTEAF
12 TRBJ1-5 TRBV6-2/TRBV6-3 ASRRTGTLQPQH
11 TRBJ2-1 TRBV20-1 SALRDRANEQF
13 TRBJ2-5 TRBV3-1 ASSQELVLQETQY
13 TRBJ2-4 TRBV7-9 ASSFAVAVYAIQY
16 TRBJ2-5 TRBV4-1 ASSQVRTRLLPGETQY
11 TRBJ2-2 TRBV20-1 SARTGTGGELF
9 TRBJ1-1 TRBV25-1 ASRLGLFAF
14 TRBJ2-3 TRBV7-2 ASSKGLAGGGDTQY
11 TRBJ2-7 TRBV7-6 ASSLLDTHEQY
14 TRBJ1-6 TRBV27 ASSPKTGTGGSPLH
15 TRBJ2-3 TRBV19 ASSTPVGDGTTDTQY
13 TRBJ1-4 TRBV4-1 ASSGGVGTNEKLF
14 TRBJ1-5 TRBV28 ASSLASGGSNQPQH
11 TRBJ2-2 TRBV2 ASSGAGGGELF
9 TRBJ1-2 TRBV29-1 SVEGGYGYT
12 TRBJ2-7 TRBV28 ASSSTLDSYEQY
11 TRBJ2-7 TRBV11-2 ASSFGGGGEQY
13 TRBJ2-1 TRBV6-1 ASSYLAGGANEQF
14 TRBJ2-5 TRBV28 ASSLFIGGSMETQY
14 TRBJ1-4 TRBV7-9 ASSPLHHLTNEKLF
13 TRBJ1-4 TRBV28 ATTGLQATNEKLF